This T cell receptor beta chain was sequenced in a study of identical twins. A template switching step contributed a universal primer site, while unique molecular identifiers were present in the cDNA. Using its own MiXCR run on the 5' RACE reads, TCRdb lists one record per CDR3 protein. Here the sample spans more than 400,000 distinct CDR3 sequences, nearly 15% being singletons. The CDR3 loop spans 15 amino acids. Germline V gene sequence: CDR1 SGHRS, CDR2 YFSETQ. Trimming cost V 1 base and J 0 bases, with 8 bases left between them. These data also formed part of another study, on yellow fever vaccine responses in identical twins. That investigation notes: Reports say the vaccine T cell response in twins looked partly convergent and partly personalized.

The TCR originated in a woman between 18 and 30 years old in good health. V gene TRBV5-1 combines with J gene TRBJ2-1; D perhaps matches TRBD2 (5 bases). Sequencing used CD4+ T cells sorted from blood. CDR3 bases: TGCGCCAGCAGCTTGCGGGATGTCTCCTACAATGAGCAGTTCTTC. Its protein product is CASSLRDVSYNEQFF.